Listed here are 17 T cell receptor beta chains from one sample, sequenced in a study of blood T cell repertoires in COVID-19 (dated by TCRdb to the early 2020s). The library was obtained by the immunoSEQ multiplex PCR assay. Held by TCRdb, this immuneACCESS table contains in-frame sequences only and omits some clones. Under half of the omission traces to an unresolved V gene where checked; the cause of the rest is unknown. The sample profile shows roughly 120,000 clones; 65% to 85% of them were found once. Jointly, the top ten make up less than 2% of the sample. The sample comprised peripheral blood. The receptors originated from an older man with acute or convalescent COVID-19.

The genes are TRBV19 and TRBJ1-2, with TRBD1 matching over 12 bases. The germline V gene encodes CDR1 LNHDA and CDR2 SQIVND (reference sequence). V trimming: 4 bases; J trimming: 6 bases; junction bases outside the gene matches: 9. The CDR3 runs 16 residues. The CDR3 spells CASSRLGQGALNGYTF. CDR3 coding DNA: TGTGCCAGTAGTAGATTGGGACAGGGGGCGCTGAATGGCTACACCTTC.

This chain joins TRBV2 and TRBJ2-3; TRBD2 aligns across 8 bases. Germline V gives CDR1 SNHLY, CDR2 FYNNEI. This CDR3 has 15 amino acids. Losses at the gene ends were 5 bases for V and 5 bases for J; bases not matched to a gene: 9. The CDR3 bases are TGTGCCAGCAGTATCGGGGGGGCAAGTGTAGATACGCAGTATTTT. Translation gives CASSIGGASVDTQYF.

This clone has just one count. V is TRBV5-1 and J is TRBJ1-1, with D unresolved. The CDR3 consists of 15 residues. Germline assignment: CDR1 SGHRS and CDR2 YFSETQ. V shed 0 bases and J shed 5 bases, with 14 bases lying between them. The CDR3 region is CASSLESGSGTEAFF. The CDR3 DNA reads TGCGCCAGCAGCTTGGAGTCGGGGAGCGGGACTGAAGCTTTCTTT. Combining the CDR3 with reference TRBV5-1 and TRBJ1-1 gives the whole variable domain KAGVTQTPRYLIKTRGQQVTLSCSPISGHRSVSWYQQTPGQGLQFLFEYFSETQRNKGNFPGRFSGRQFSNSRSEMNVSTLELGDSALYLCASSLESGSGTEAFFGQGTRLTVV.

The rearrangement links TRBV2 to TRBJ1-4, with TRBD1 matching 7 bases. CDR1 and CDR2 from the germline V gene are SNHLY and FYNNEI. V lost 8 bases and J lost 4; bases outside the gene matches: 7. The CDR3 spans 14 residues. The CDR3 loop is CASSGTGVNEKLFF. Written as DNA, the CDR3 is TGTGCCAGCTCAGGAACAGGGGTTAATGAAAAACTGTTTTTT.

As DNA, the CDR3 is TGCAGCGTTGGACGGGGGGCAGATAACTATGGCTACACCTTC. Amino acids: CSVGRGADNYGYTF. The chain is built from TRBV29-1 and TRBJ1-2; maybe TRBD1 (6 bases). CDR1 and CDR2 from the germline V gene are SQVTM and ANQGSEA. This CDR3 contains 14 residues. Trimming cost V 4 bases and J 1 base, with 13 bases left between them.

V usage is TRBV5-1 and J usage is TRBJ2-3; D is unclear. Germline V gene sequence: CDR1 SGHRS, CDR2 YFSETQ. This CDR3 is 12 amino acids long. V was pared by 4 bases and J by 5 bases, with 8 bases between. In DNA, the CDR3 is TGCGCCAGCAGCCGACTCCGAGATACGCAGTATTTT. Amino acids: CASSRLRDTQYF. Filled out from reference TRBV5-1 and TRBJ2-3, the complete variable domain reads KAGVTQTPRYLIKTRGQQVTLSCSPISGHRSVSWYQQTPGQGLQFLFEYFSETQRNKGNFPGRFSGRQFSNSRSEMNVSTLELGDSALYLCASSRLRDTQYFGPGTRLTVL.

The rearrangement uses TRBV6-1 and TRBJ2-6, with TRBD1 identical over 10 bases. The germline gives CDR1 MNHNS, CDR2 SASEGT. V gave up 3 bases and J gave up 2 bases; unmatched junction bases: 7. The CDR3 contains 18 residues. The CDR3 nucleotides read TGTGCCAGCAGTGAGACGGGACAGGGGAGGCCTGGGGCCAACGTCCTGACTTTC. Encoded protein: CASSETGQGRPGANVLTF.

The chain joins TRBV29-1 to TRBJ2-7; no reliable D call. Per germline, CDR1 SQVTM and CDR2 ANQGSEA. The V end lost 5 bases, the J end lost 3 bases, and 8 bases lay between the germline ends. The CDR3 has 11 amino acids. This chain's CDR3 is CSVTVGYEQYF. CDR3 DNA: TGCAGCGTTACAGTGGGCTACGAGCAGTACTTC.

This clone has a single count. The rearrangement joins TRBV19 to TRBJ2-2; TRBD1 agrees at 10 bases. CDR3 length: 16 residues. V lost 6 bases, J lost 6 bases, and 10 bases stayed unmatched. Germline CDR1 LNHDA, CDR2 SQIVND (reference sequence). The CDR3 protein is CASRETGGVLAGELFF. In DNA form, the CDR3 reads TGTGCCAGTAGGGAGACAGGGGGCGTATTAGCCGGGGAGCTGTTTTTT.

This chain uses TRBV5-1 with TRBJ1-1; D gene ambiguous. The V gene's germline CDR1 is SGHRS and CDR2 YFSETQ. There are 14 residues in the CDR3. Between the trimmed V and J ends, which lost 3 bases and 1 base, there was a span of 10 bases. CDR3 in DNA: TGCGCCAGCAGCTCGAACCCAGGGAACACTGAAGCTTTCTTT. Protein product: CASSSNPGNTEAFF.

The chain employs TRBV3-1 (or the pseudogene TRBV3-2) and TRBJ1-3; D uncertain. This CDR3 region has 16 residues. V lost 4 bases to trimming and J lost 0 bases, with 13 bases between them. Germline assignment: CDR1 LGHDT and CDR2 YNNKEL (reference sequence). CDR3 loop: CASSPAGKSSGNTIYF. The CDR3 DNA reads TGTGCCAGCAGCCCAGCCGGGAAGAGCTCTGGAAACACCATATATTTT.

Here the CDR3 DNA reads TGCGCCAGCAGCCAAACGACGGGGGCTAACTATGGCTACACCTTC. It is translated as CASSQTTGANYGYTF. V gene TRBV4-1 combines with J gene TRBJ1-2; the D gene is possibly TRBD1 (5 bases). The CDR3 is made up of 15 amino acids. Trimming removed 2 bases from V and 0 bases from J, with 10 bases in between. From germline, CDR1 is MGHRA and CDR2 YSYEKL.

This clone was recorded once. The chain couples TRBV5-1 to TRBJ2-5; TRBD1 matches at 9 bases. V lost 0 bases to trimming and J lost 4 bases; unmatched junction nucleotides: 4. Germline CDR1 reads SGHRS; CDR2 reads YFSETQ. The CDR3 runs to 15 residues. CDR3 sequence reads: CASSLATGGAETQYF. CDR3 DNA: TGCGCCAGCAGCTTGGCCACAGGGGGCGCAGAGACCCAGTACTTC.

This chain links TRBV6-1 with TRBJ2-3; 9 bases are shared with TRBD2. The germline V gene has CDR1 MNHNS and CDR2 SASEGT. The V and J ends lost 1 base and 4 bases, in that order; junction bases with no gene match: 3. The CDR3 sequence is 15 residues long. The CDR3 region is CASSEGGGVPDTQYF. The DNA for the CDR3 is TGTGCCAGCAGTGAAGGCGGGGGGGTACCAGATACGCAGTATTTT.

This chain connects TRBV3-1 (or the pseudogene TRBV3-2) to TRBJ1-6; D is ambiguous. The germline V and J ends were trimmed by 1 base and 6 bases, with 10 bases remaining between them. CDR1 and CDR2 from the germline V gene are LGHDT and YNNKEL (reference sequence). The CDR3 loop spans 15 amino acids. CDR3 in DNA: TGTGCCAGCAGCCAAGGTTACAGAGCTAATTCACCCCTCCACTTT. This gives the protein CASSQGYRANSPLHF.

For the CDR3, the DNA is TGTGCCAGCAGCCTGGACAGTAATAGCAATCAGCCCCAGCATTTT. Translating gives CASSLDSNSNQPQHF. The chain uses TRBV5-8 and TRBJ1-5, with D possibly matching TRBD1 (6 bases). Deletions cut 4 bases from V and 0 bases from J, with 11 bases between. The CDR3 spans 15 residues. Germline CDR1 SGHTS, CDR2 YDEGEE.

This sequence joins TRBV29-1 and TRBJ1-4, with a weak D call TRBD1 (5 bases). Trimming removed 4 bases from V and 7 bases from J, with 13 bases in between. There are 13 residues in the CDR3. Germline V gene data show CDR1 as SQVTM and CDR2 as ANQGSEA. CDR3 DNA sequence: TGCAGCGTTGTCTCGCAGGGTGGTGAAAAACTGTTTTTT. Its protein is CSVVSQGGEKLFF. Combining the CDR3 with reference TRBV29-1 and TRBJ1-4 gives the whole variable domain SAVISQKPSRDICQRGTSLTIQCQVDSQVTMMFWYRQQPGQSLTLIATANQGSEATYESGFVIDKFPISRPNLTFSTLTVSNMSPEDSSIYLCSVVSQGGEKLFFGSGTQLSVL.